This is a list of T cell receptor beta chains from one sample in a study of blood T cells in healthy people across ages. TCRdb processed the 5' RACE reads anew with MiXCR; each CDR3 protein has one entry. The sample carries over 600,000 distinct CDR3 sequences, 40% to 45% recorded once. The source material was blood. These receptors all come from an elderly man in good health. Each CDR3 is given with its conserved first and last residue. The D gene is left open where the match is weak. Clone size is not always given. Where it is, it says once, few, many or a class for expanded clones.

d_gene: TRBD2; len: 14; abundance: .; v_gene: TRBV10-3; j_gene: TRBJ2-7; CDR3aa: CAISGLAVNPEQYF; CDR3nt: TGTGCCATCAGCGGACTAGCGGTGAACCCGGAGCAGTACTTC
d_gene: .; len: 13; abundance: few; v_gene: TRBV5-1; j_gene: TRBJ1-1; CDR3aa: CASSMQGNTEAFF; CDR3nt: TGCGCCAGCAGCATGCAGGGGAACACTGAAGCTTTCTTT
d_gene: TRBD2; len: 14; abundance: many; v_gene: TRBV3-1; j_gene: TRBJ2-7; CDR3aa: CASSPTSGSGTQYF; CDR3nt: TGTGCCAGCAGCCCGACTAGCGGTTCCGGAACCCAGTACTTC
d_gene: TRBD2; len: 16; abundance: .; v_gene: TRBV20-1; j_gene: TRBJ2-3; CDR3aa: CGAPRAGGPRTDTQYF; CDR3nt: TGCGGTGCGCCAAGGGCGGGAGGGCCTCGCACAGATACGCAGTATTTT
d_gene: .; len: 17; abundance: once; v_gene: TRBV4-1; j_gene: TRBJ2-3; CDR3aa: CASSQERGRGGTDTQYF; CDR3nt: TGCGCCAGCAGCCAAGAAAGGGGTCGTGGGGGCACAGATACGCAGTATTTT
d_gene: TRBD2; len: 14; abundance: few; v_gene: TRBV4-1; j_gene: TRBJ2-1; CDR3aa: CASSPRGLAIEQFF; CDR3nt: TGCGCCAGCAGCCCCCGGGGACTAGCCATTGAGCAGTTCTTC
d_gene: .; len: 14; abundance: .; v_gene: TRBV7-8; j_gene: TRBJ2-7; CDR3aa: CASSSDSFELEQYF; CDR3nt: TGTGCCAGCAGCTCTGACAGTTTTGAATTGGAGCAGTACTTC
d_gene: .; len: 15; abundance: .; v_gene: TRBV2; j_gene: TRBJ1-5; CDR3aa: CASSEGGVVNQPQHF; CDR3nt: TGTGCCAGCAGTGAAGGGGGGGTCGTTAATCAGCCCCAGCATTTT
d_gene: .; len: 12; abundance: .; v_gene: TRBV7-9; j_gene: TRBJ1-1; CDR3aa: CASSLVTPEAFF; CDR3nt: TGTGCCAGCAGCTTAGTTACGCCTGAAGCTTTCTTT
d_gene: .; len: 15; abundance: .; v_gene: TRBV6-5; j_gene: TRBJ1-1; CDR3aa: CASSYSPGMNTEAFF; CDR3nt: TGTGCCAGCAGTTACTCGCCGGGGATGAACACTGAAGCTTTCTTT
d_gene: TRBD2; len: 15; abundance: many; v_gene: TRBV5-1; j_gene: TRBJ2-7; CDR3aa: CASRGTSGSPYEQYF; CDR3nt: TGCGCCAGCAGGGGGACTAGCGGGAGTCCCTACGAGCAGTACTTC
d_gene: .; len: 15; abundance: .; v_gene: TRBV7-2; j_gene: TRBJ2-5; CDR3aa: CASSLSGVGRETQYF; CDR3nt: TGTGCCAGCAGCTTATCGGGGGTTGGACGAGAGACCCAGTACTTC
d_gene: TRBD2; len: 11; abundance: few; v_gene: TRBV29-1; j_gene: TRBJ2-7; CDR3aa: CSVESGGEQYF; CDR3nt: TGCAGCGTTGAATCGGGGGGCGAGCAGTACTTC
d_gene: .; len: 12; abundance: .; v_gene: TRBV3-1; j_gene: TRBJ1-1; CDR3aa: CASSRDWGEAFF; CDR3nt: TGTGCCAGCAGCCGGGACTGGGGTGAAGCTTTCTTT
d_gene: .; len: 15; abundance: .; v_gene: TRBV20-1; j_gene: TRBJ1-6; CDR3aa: CSSRGGRGNNSPLHF; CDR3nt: TGCAGTAGCCGGGGGGGGCGGGGCAATAATTCACCCCTCCACTTT
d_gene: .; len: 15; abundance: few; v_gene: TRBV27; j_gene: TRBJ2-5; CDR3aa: CASSFSTGYQETQYF; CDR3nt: TGTGCCAGCAGTTTTAGCACAGGGTACCAAGAGACCCAGTACTTC
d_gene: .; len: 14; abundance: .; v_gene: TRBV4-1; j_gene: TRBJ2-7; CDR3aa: CASSQEEAKTEQYF; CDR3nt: TGCGCCAGCAGCCAAGAAGAGGCGAAGACCGAGCAGTACTTC
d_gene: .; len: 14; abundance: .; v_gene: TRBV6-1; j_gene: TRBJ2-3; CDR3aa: CASSEVTSTDTQYF; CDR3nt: TGTGCCAGCAGTGAAGTCACTAGCACAGATACGCAGTATTTT
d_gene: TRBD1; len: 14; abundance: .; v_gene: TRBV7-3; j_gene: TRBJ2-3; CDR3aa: CASSVGDRVDTQYF; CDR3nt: TGTGCCAGCAGCGTAGGGGACAGGGTAGATACGCAGTATTTT
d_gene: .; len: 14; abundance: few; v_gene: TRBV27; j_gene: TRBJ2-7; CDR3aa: CASSLAGASWEQYF; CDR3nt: TGTGCCAGCAGTTTAGCGGGGGCGTCCTGGGAGCAGTACTTC
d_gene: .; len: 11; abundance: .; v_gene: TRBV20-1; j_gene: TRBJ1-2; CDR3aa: CSARVDNGYTF; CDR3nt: TGCAGTGCTAGAGTAGACAATGGCTACACCTTC
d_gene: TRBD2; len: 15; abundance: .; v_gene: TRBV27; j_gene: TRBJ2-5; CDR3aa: CASSAPGLPYNEQYF; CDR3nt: TGTGCCAGCAGTGCACCGGGACTACCTTACAATGAGCAGTACTTC
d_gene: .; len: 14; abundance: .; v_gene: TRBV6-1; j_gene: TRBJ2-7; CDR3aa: CASSTPNGHYEQYF; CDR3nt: TGTGCCAGCAGTACCCCGAACGGGCACTACGAGCAGTACTTC
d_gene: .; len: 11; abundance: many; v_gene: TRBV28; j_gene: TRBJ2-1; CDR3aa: CASIQYNEQFF; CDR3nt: TGTGCCTCCATACAGTACAATGAGCAGTTCTTC
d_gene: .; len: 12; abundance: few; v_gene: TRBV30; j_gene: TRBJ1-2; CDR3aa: CAWSVRLGGYTF; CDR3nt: TGTGCCTGGAGTGTGAGACTGGGCGGCTACACCTTC
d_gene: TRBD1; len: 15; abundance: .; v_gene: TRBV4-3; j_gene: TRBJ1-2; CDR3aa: CASSQDGTGTYGYTF; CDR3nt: TGCGCCAGCAGCCAAGATGGGACAGGGACCTATGGCTACACCTTC
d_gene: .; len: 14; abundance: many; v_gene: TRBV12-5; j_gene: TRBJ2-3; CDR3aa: CASGLVLRRDTQYF; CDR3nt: TGTGCTAGTGGTTTGGTACTCAGGCGGGATACGCAGTATTTT
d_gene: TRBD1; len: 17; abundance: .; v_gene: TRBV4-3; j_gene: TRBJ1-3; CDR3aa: CASSQHSGGASGNTIYF; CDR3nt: TGCGCCAGCAGCCAGCACTCAGGGGGGGCCTCTGGAAACACCATATATTTT
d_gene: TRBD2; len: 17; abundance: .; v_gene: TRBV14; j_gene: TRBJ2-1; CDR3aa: CASSDVAEGLPYNEQFF; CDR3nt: TGTGCCAGCAGCGATGTAGCGGAGGGACTACCCTACAATGAGCAGTTCTTC
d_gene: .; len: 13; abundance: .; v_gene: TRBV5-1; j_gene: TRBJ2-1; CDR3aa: CASGAPSVGEQFF; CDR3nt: TGCGCCAGCGGAGCCCCTTCCGTTGGGGAGCAGTTCTTC
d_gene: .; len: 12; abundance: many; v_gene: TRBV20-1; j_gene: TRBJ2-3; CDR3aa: CSASRGADTQYF; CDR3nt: TGCAGTGCTAGCAGGGGGGCAGATACGCAGTATTTT
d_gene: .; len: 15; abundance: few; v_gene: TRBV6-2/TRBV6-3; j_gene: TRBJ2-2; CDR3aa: CASSYSSPRTGELFF; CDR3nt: TGTGCCAGCAGTTACTCCTCCCCTAGGACCGGGGAGCTGTTTTTT
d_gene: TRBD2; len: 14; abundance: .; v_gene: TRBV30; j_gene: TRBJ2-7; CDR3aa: CAWSKGLAGYEQYF; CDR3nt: TGTGCCTGGAGTAAGGGACTAGCGGGCTACGAGCAGTACTTC
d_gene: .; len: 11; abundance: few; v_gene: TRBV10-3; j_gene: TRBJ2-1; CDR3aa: CAISETGSRFF; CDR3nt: TGTGCCATCAGTGAGACAGGGTCCCGGTTCTTC
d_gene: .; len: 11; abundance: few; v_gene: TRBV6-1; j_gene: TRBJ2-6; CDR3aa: CASAGANVLTF; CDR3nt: TGTGCCAGCGCTGGGGCCAACGTCCTGACTTTC
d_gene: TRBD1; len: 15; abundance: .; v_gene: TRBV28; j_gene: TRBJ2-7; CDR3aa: CASSPSGTANNEQYF; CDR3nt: TGTGCCAGCAGTCCCTCCGGGACAGCCAACAATGAGCAGTACTTC
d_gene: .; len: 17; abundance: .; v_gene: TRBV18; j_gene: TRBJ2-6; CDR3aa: CASSAGTVDSGANVLTF; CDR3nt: TGTGCCAGCTCAGCCGGGACGGTGGACTCTGGGGCCAACGTCCTGACTTTC
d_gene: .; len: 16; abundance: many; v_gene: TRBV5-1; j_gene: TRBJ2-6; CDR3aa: CASSPLLDAGANVLTF; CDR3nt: TGCGCCAGCAGCCCGCTCCTGGACGCGGGGGCCAACGTCCTGACTTTC
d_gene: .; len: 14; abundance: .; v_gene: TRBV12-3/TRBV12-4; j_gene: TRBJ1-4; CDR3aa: CASSNRVVNEKLFF; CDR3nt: TGTGCCAGCTCCAATAGAGTAGTTAATGAAAAACTGTTTTTT
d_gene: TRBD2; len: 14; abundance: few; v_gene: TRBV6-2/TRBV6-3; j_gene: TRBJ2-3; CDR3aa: CASSYAGEVDTQYF; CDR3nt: TGTGCCAGCAGTTACGCGGGGGAGGTAGATACGCAGTATTTT
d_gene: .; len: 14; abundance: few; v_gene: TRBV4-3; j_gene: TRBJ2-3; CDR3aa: CASSHPTGGDTQYF; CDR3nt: TGCGCCAGCAGCCATCCCACTGGGGGAGATACGCAGTATTTT
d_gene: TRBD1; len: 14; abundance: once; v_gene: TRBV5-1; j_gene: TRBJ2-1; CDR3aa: CASSTGTGLNEQFF; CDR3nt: TGCGCCAGCAGTACCGGGACAGGGTTGAATGAGCAGTTCTTC
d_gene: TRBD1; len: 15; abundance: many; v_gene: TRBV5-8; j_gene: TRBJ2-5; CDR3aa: CASSSRDRDQETQYF; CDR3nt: TGTGCCAGCAGTTCCCGGGACAGGGATCAAGAGACCCAGTACTTC
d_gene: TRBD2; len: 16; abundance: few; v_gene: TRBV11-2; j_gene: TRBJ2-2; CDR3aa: CASSDWDYPNTGELFF; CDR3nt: TGTGCCAGCAGCGACTGGGACTACCCGAACACCGGGGAGCTGTTTTTT
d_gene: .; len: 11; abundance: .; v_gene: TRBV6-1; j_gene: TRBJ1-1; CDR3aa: CASSKTYEAFF; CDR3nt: TGTGCCAGCAGTAAGACTTATGAAGCTTTCTTT
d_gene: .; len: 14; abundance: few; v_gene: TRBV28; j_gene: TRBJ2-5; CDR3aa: CASTTLGGQETQYF; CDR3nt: TGTGCCAGCACCACTTTGGGGGGCCAAGAGACCCAGTACTTC
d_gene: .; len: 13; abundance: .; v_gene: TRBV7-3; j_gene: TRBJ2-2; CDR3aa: CASSPQTDGELFF; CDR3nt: TGTGCCAGCAGCCCACAGACCGACGGGGAGCTGTTTTTT
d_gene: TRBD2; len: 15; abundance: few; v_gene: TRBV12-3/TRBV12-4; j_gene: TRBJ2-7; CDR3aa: CASSLRASGRWEQYF; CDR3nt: TGTGCCAGCAGTTTACGGGCTAGCGGGAGATGGGAGCAGTACTTC
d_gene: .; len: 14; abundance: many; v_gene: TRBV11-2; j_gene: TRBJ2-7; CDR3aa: CASSFVDSTYEQYF; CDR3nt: TGTGCCAGCAGCTTCGTGGACAGCACCTACGAGCAGTACTTC
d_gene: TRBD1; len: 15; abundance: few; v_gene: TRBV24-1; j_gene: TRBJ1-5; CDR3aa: CATSEGGQGNQPQHF; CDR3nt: TGTGCCACCAGTGAAGGGGGACAGGGAAATCAGCCCCAGCATTTT
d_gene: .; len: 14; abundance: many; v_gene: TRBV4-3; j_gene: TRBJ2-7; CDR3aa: CASSQEWMSYEQYF; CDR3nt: TGCGCCAGCAGCCAAGAGTGGATGTCCTACGAGCAGTACTTC
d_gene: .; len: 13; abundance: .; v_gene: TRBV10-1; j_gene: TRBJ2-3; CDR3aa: CASSGQNTDTQYF; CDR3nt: TGCGCCAGCAGTGGACAGAACACAGATACGCAGTATTTT
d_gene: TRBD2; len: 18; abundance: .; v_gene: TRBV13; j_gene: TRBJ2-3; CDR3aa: CASSLGLMGSGSSDTQYF; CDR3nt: TGTGCCAGCAGCTTAGGCCTTATGGGTAGCGGGAGTTCAGATACGCAGTATTTT
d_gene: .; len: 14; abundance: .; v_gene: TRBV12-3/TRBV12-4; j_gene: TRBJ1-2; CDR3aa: CASSLMGPSYGYTF; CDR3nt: TGTGCCAGCAGTTTAATGGGACCAAGCTATGGCTACACCTTC